The clone carrying this T cell receptor beta chain was observed a few times. Antigen unknown. cDNA synthesis used the whole RNA isolate, giving expressed TCRB sequences. The table came from immunoSEQ multiplex PCR; TCRdb's copy has only in-frame clones and leaves some out. Of about 360,000 clones listed, 10% to 15% are singletons. This CDR3 comprises 14 residues. From germline, CDR1 is LNHDA and CDR2 SQIVND (reference sequence). The V end lost 3 bases, the J end lost 5 bases, and 13 bases lay between the germline ends. The source of the sample is a study of beta chain features in type 1 diabetes. Study at large: Comparable age, gender and cell yields were observed in patients relative to healthy donors. Study outcomes and limitations: TCRB CDR3s from Type 1 diabetes patients were moderately but significantly shorter in all four CD4+ subsets. These data did not resolve whether HLA type affects TCRB rearrangement.

Based on CD45RO/CCR7/CD25/CD127/CD95/CD27, CD4+ regulatory, stem cell-like memory, naive and central memory cells were sorted. What was sequenced was naive CD4+ T cells from blood. This clonotype originated in a man aged 18 to 30 in good health. The chain uses TRBV19 and TRBJ1-2; D possibly corresponds to TRBD1 (6 bases). The CDR3 DNA reads TGTGCCAGTAGTATCCCCTCAGGGGAGTATGGCTACACCTTC. Amino acid sequence: CASSIPSGEYGYTF.